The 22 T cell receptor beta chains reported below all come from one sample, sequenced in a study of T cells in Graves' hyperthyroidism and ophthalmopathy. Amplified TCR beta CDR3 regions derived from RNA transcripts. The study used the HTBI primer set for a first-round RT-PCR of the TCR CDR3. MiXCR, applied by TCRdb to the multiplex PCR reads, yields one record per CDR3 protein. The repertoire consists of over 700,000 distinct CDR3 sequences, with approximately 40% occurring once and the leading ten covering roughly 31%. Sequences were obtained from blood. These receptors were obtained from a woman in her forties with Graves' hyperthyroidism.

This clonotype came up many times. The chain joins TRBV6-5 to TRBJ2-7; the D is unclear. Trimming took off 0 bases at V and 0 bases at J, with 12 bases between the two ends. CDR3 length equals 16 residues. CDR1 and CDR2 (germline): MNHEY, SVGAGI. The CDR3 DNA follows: TGTGCCAGCAGTTACTCGATCGTCGGCGGCTCCTACGAGCAGTACTTC. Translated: CASSYSIVGGSYEQYF.

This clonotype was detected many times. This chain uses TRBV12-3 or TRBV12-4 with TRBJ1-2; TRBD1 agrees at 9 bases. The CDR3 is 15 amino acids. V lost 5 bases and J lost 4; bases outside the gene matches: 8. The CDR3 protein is CASSGYRGRSYGYTF. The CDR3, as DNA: TGTGCCAGCAGTGGTTACAGGGGGCGAAGCTATGGCTACACCTTC.

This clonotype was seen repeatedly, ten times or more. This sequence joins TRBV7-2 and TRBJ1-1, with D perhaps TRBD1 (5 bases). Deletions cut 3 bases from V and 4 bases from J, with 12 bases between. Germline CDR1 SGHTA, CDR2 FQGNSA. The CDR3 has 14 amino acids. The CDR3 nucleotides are TGTGCCAGCAGCTTTGGGACCGTCAGCACTGAAGCTTTCTTT. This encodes CASSFGTVSTEAFF. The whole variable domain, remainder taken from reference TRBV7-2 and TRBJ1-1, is GAGVSQSPSNKVTEKGKDVELRCDPISGHTALYWYRQSLGQGLEFLIYFQGNSAPDKSGLPSDRFSAERTGGSVSTLTIQRTQQEDSAVYLCASSFGTVSTEAFFGQGTRLTVV.

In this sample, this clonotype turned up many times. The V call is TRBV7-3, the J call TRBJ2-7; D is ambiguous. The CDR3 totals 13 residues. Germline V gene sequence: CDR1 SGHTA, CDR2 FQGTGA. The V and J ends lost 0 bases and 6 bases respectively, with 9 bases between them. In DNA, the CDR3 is TGTGCCAGCAGCTTAACGGCACAGTCCGAGCAGTACTTC. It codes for CASSLTAQSEQYF.

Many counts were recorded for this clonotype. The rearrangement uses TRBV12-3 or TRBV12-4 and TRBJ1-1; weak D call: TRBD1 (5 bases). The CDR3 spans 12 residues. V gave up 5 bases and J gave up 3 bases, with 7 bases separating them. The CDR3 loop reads CASSQGDTEAFF. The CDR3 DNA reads TGTGCCAGCAGTCAGGGAGACACTGAAGCTTTCTTT.

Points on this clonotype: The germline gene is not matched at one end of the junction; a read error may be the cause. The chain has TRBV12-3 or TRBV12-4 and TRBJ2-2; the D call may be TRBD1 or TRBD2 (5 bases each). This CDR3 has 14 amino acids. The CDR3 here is CASRTGTATGKLFF. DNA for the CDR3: TGTGCCAGCAGAACCGGGACCGCGACCGGGAAGCTGTTTTTT.

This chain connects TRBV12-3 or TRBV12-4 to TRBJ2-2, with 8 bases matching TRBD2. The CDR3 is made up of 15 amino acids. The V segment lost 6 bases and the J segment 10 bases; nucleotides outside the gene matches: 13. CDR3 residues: CASRPPGAGVEELFF. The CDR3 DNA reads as TGTGCCAGCAGGCCACCGGGAGCGGGAGTGGAGGAGCTGTTTTTT.

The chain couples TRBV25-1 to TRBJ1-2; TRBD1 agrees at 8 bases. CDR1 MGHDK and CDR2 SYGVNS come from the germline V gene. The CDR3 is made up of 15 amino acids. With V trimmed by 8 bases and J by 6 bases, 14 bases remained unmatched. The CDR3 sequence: CASVEGDRFPDGYTF. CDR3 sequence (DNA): TGTGCCAGCGTTGAAGGGGACAGGTTTCCCGATGGCTACACCTTC.

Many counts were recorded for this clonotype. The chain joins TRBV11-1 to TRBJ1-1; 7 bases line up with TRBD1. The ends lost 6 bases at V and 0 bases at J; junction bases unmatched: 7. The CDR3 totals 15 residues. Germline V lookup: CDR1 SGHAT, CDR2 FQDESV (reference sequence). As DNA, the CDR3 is TGTGCCAGCAGTGGGACAGCCACTTTGAACACTGAAGCTTTCTTT. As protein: CASSGTATLNTEAFF.

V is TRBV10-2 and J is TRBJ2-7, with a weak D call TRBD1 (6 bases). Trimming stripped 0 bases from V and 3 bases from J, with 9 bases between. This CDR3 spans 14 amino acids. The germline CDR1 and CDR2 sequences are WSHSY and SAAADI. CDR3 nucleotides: TGCGCCAGCAGTGAGTCAGGGGGACACTACGAGCAGTACTTC. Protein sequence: CASSESGGHYEQYF.

CDR3 coding DNA: TGTGCCAGCAGTCAAAAGCGGGGGCAAGAGACCCAGTACTTC. Its protein is CASSQKRGQETQYF. V gene TRBV19 combines with J gene TRBJ2-5, with 8 bases lining up with TRBD2. This CDR3 has 14 amino acids. After removal of 9 bases from V and 2 bases from J, the junction contained 8 bases not matched to a gene. Germline-derived CDR1 and CDR2 are LNHDA and SQIVND (reference sequence).

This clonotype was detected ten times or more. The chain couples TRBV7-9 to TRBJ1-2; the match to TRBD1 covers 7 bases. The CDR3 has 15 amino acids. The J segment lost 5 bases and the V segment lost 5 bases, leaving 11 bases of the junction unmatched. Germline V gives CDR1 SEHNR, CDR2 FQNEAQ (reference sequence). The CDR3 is CASSLPGGGKYGYTF. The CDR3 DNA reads TGTGCCAGCAGCCTCCCAGGGGGAGGGAAGTATGGCTACACCTTC.

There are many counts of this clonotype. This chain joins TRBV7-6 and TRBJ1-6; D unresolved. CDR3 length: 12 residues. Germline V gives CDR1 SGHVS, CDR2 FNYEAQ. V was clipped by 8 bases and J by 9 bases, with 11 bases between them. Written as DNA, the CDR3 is TGTGCCAGCGGCACAGCTCCTTCACCCCTCCACTTT. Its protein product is CASGTAPSPLHF.

CDR3 DNA sequence: TGTGCCAGCAGGGAAACAGGGGGCTACGAGCAGTACTTC. Its translation is CASRETGGYEQYF. This chain links TRBV19 with TRBJ2-7; 8 bases line up with TRBD1. In germline, CDR1 is LNHDA, CDR2 SQIVND (reference sequence). CDR3 length: 13 residues. V dropped 9 bases and J dropped 3; count of bases not matched to a gene: 7.

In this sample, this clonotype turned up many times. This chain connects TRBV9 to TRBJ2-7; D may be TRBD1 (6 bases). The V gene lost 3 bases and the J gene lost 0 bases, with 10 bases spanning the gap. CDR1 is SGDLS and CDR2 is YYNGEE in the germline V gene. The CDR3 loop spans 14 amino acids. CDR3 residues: CASSATGFSYEQYF. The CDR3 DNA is TGTGCCAGCAGCGCCACAGGGTTCTCCTACGAGCAGTACTTC.

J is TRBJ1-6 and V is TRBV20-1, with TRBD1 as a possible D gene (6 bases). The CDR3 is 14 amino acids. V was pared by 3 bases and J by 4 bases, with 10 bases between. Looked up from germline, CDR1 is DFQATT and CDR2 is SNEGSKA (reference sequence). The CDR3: CSASKGQYNSPLHF. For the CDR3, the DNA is TGCAGTGCTAGCAAGGGACAATATAATTCACCCCTCCACTTT.

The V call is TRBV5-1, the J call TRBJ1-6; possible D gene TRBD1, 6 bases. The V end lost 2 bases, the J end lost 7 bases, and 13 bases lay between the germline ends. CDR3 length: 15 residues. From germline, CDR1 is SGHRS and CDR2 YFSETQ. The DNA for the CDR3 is TGCGCCAGCAGCTTAGCCACAGGGTTCAATTCACCCCTCCACTTT. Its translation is CASSLATGFNSPLHF.

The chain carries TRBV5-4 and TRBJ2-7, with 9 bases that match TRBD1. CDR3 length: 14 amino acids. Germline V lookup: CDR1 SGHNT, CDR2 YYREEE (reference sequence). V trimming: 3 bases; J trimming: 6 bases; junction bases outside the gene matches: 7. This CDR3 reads CASSSGQGWGEQYF. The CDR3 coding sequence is TGTGCCAGCAGCTCGGGACAGGGATGGGGCGAGCAGTACTTC.

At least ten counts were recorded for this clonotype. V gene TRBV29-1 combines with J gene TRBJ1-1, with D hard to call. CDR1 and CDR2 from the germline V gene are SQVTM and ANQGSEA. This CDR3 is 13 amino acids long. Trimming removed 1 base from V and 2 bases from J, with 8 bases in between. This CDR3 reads CSVEGTINTEAFF. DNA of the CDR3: TGCAGCGTTGAAGGGACGATCAACACTGAAGCTTTCTTT.

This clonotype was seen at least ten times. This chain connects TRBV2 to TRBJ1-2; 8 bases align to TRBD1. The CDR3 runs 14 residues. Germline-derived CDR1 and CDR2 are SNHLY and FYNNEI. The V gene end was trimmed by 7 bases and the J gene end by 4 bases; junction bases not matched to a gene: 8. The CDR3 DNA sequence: TGTGCCAGCACTACAGGGGGTTCCCGCTATGGCTACACCTTC. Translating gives CASTTGGSRYGYTF. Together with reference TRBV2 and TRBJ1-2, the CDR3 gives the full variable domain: EPEVTQTPSHQVTQMGQEVILRCVPISNHLYFYWYRQILGQKVEFLVSFYNNEISEKSEIFDDQFSVERPDGSNFTLKIRSTKLEDSAMYFCASTTGGSRYGYTFGSGTRLTVV.

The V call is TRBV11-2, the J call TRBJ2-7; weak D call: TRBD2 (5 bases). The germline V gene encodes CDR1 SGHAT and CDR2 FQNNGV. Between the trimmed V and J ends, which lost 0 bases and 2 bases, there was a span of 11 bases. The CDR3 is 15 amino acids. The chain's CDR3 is CASSLEVNGAYEQYF. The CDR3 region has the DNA TGTGCCAGCAGCTTAGAGGTTAACGGGGCCTACGAGCAGTACTTC.

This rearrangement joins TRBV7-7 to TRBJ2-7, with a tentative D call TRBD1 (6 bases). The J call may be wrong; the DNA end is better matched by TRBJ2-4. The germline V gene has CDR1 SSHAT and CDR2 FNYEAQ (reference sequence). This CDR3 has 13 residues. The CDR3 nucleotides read TGTGCCAGCAGCTCAGGACAGAGGAGCATTCAGTACTTC. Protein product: CASSSGQRSIQYF.